This passage covers 10 T cell receptor beta chains from one sample sequenced in a study of blood T cell repertoires in COVID-19. Assay: immunoSEQ multiplex PCR; the TCRdb copy retains only in-frame clones and omits some. This table holds some 250,000 clones, roughly 79% found once. Sample: PBMCs or T cells enriched from blood (not recorded which). Source of these receptors: a man in his forties or fifties who had recovered from COVID-19.

This chain links TRBV28 with TRBJ1-4, with D possibly being TRBD1 (6 bases). Trimming took off 4 bases at V and 8 bases at J, with 17 bases between the two ends. The CDR3 is 15 amino acids. Germline V gives CDR1 MDHEN, CDR2 SYDVKM. CDR3 amino acids: CASSSQGNSREKLFF. CDR3 bases: TGTGCCAGCAGTTCCCAGGGGAACTCACGGGAAAAACTGTTTTTT.

CDR3 in amino acids: CSVNTGTATGELFF. The CDR3 DNA sequence: TGCAGCGTTAATACCGGGACAGCAACCGGGGAGCTGTTTTTT. The chain combines TRBV29-1 with TRBJ2-2, with 7 bases identical to TRBD1. The junction had 8 bases not matched to a gene; V was cut back by 5 bases and J by 5 bases. Looked up from germline, CDR1 is SQVTM and CDR2 is ANQGSEA. The CDR3 extends over 14 amino acids.

The V gene is TRBV11-2, the J gene TRBJ2-3, with 8 bases aligning to TRBD2. Germline V gives CDR1 SGHAT, CDR2 FQNNGV. The CDR3 length is 15 residues. V lost 2 bases and J lost 4; bases outside the gene matches: 5. This CDR3 is CASSLLAGRPDTQYF. As DNA, the CDR3 is TGTGCCAGCAGCTTATTAGCGGGACGGCCAGATACGCAGTATTTT.

This chain's CDR3 is CASSQGGQPQHF. The CDR3 bases are TGTGCCAGCAGCCAAGGCGGACAGCCCCAGCATTTT. V usage is TRBV5-6 and J usage is TRBJ1-5; D gene ambiguous. The CDR3 length is 12 residues. Germline assignment: CDR1 SGHDT and CDR2 YYEEEE. V lost 4 bases, J lost 7 bases, and 9 bases lay in between.

This chain uses TRBV19 with TRBJ1-2; D not resolved. Germline CDR1 and CDR2: LNHDA and SQIVND (reference sequence). Between the trimmed V and J ends, which lost 3 bases and 1 base, there was a span of 12 bases. The CDR3 spans 15 residues. CDR3 region: CASSMGTGGNYGYTF. The CDR3, as DNA: TGTGCCAGTAGTATGGGAACGGGAGGTAACTATGGCTACACCTTC.

This clone was seen only a few times. The chain recombines TRBV4-1 with TRBJ2-2; weak D call: TRBD2 (6 bases). The CDR3 extends over 15 amino acids. From germline, CDR1 is MGHRA and CDR2 YSYEKL. V dropped 4 bases and J dropped 6 bases, with 15 bases sitting between them. CDR3 bases: TGCGCCAGCAGCCCTAATGGAGGGAGCCCCGGGGAGCTGTTTTTT. This sequence encodes CASSPNGGSPGELFF.

The chain recombines TRBV14 with TRBJ2-7; 9 bases line up with TRBD2. V dropped 3 bases and J dropped 2; count of bases not matched to a gene: 17. Per the germline V gene, CDR1 is SGHDN and CDR2 is FVKESK. CDR3 length: 19 residues. The CDR3: CASSQGLSAAGGPPYEQYF. CDR3 sequence (DNA): TGTGCCAGCAGCCAGGGATTATCAGCGGCGGGGGGGCCCCCCTACGAGCAGTACTTC. The full variable domain, rest sourced from reference TRBV14 and TRBJ2-7, is EAGVTQFPSHSVIEKGQTVTLRCDPISGHDNLYWYRRVMGKEIKFLLHFVKESKQDESGMPNNRFLAERTGGTYSTLKVQPAELEDSGVYFCASSQGLSAAGGPPYEQYFGPGTRLTVT.

The chain is built from TRBV29-1 and TRBJ1-2; 7 bases match TRBD1. The CDR3 has 12 amino acids. The ends lost 6 bases at V and 5 bases at J; junction bases unmatched: 6. Germline V gene sequence: CDR1 SQVTM, CDR2 ANQGSEA. CDR3 sequence (DNA): TGCAGCGTGGGGGACAGCGTTTATGGCTACACCTTC. This codes for CSVGDSVYGYTF.

The genes are TRBV9 and TRBJ1-6; no reliable D call. The CDR3 covers 14 residues. V dropped 0 bases and J dropped 7 bases, with 8 bases sitting between them. Looked up from germline, CDR1 is SGDLS and CDR2 is YYNGEE. For the CDR3, the DNA is TGTGCCAGCAGCGTAGGACATGGGAATTCACCCCTCCACTTT. Its protein is CASSVGHGNSPLHF.

The rearrangement joins TRBV3-1 (or the pseudogene TRBV3-2) to TRBJ1-1; D is undetermined. The CDR3 sequence is 15 residues long. V dropped 4 bases and J dropped 1 base, with 13 bases sitting between them. Germline CDR1 and CDR2: LGHDT and YNNKEL (reference sequence). Here the CDR3 DNA reads TGTGCCAGCAGCCTACACGGACGGGGGAACACTGAAGCTTTCTTT. Amino acids: CASSLHGRGNTEAFF.